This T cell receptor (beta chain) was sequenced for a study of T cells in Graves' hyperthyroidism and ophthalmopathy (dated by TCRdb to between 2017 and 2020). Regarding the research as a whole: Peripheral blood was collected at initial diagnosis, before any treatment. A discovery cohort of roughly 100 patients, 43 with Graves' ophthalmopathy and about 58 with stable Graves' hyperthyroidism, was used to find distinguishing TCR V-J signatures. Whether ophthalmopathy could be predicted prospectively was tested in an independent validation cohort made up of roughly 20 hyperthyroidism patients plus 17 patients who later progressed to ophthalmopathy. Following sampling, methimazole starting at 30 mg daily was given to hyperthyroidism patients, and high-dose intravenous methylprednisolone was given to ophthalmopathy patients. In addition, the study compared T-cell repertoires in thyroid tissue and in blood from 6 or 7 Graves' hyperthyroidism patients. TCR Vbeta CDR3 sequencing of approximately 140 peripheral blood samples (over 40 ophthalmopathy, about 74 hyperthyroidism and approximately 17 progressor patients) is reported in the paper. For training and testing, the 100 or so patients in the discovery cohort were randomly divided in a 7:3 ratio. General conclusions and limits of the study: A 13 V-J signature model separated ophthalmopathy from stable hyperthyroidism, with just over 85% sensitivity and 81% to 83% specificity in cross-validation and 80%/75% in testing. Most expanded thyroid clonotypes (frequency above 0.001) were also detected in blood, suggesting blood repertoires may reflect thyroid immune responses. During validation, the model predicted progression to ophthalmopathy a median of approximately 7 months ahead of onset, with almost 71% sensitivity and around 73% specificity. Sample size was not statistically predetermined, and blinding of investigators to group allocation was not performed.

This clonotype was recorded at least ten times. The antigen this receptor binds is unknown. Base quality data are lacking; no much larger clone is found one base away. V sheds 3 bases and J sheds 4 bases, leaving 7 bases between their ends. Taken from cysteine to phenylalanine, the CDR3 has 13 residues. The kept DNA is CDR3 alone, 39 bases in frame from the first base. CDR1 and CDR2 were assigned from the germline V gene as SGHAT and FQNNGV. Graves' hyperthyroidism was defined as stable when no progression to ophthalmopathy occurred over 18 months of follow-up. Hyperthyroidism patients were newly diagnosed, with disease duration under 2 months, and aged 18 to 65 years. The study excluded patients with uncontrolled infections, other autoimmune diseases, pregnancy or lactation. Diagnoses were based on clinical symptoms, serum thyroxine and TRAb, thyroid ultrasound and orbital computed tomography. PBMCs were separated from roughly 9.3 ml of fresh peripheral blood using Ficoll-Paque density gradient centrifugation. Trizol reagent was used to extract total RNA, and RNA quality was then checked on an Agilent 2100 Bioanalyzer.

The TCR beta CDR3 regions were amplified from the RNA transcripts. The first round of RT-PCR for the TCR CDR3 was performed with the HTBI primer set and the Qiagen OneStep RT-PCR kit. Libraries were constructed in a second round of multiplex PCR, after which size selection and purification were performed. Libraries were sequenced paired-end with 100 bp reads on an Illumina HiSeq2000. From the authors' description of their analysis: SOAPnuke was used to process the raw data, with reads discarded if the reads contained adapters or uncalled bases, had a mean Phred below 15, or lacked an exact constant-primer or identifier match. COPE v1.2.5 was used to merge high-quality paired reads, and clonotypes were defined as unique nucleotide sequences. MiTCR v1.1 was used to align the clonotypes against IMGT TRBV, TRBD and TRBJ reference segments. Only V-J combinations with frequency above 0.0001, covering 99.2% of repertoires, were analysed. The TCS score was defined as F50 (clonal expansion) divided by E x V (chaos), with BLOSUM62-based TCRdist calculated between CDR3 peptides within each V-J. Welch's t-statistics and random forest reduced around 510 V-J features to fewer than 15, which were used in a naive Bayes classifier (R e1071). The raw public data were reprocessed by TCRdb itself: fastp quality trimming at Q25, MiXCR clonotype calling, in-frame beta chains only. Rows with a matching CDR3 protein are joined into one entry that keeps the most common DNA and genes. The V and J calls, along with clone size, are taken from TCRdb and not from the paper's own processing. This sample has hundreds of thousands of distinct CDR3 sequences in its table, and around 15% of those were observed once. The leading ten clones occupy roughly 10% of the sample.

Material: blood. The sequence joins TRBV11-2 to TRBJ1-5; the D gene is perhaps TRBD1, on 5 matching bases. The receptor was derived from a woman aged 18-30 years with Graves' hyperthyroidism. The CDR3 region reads CASSLNRNQPQHF. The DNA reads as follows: TGTGCCAGCAGCTTGAACAGGAATCAGCCCCAGCATTTT.